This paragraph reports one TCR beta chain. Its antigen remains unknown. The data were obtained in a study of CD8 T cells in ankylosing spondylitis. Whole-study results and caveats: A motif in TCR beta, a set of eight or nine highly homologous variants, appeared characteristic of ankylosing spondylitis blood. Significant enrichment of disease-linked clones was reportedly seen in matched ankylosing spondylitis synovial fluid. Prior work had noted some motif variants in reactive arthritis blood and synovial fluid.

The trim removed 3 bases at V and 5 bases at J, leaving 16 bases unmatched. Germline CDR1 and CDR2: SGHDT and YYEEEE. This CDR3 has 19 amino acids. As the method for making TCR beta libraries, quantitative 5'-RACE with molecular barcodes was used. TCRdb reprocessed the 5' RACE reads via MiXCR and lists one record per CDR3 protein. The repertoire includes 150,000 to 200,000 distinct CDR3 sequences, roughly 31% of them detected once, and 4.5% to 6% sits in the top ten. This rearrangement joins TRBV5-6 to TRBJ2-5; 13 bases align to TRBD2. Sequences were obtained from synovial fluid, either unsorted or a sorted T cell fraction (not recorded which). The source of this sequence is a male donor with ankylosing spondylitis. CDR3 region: CASSSRTSGSLIGFETQYF. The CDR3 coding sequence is TGTGCCAGCAGCTCGCGGACTAGCGGGAGTTTGATCGGATTTGAGACCCAGTACTTC.